Listed here are 16 T cell receptor beta chains from one sample, sequenced in a study. Each CDR3 protein gets one entry after TCRdb re-called the 5' RACE reads with MiXCR. Among around 5,600 distinct CDR3 sequences listed, approximately 62% were seen once. Input material: memory CD4+ T cells sorted from a lymph node. Subset denoted: memory CD4+ T cells, CD4+CD45RO+CD25-. The origin of the receptors is a female donor with breast cancer.

This clonotype has only a few counts. The genes are TRBV6-5 and TRBJ2-6; D gene unclear. The V and J ends lost 4 bases and 2 bases respectively, with 0 bases between them. Germline assignment: CDR1 MNHEY and CDR2 SVGAGI. The CDR3 totals 12 residues. The CDR3 bases are TGTGCCAGCAGTTCTGGGGCCAACGTCCTGACTTTC. This codes for CASSSGANVLTF.

The table lists this clonotype with a few counts. V and J are TRBV6-5 and TRBJ2-7; TRBD1 aligns across 7 bases. CDR3 length: 13 amino acids. With V trimmed by 2 bases and J by 4 bases, 2 bases remained unmatched. Germline V gene sequence: CDR1 MNHEY, CDR2 SVGAGI. Here the CDR3 reads CASSYGTEYEQYF. The CDR3 DNA reads TGTGCCAGCAGTTACGGGACAGAGTACGAGCAGTACTTC.

CDR3 DNA: TGTGCCAGCAGCCAAGGTTTGTTTGCCGAGCAGTACTTC. Protein: CASSQGLFAEQYF. The V gene is TRBV4-2, the J gene TRBJ2-7; D is undetermined. The CDR3 is 13 residues long. V was trimmed by 1 base and J by 6 bases, leaving 10 bases between them. CDR1 is LGHNA and CDR2 is YNFKEQ in the germline V gene.

The chain recombines TRBV5-5 with TRBJ1-6; D remains ambiguous. Between the trimmed V and J ends, which lost 1 base and 7 bases, there was a span of 12 bases. The CDR3 spans 15 residues. Germline CDR1 is SGHKS and CDR2 is YYEKEE (reference sequence). CDR3 sequence: CASSLSSGSNSPLHF. In nucleotides, the CDR3 is TGTGCCAGCAGCTTGTCCTCAGGCTCCAATTCACCCCTCCACTTT.

The rearrangement uses TRBV5-1 and TRBJ2-1; D is perhaps TRBD2 (5 bases). Germline lookup yields CDR1 SGHRS and CDR2 YFSETQ. The CDR3 spans 17 residues. Between the trimmed V and J ends, which lost 0 bases and 7 bases, there was a span of 20 bases. CDR3 loop: CASSLASSSEAPNEQFF. DNA of the CDR3: TGCGCCAGCAGCTTGGCTTCTAGCTCAGAGGCTCCTAATGAGCAGTTCTTC.

The genes are TRBV6-2 or TRBV6-3 and TRBJ2-1; TRBD2 agrees at 16 bases. Per germline, CDR1 MNHEY and CDR2 SVGEGT. V lost 6 bases, J lost 0 bases, and 8 bases stayed unmatched. The length of the CDR3 is 19 residues. CDR3 sequence (DNA): TGTGCCAGCAGCGGGACTAGCGGGAGGGCCCTGGGCTCCTACAATGAGCAGTTCTTC. Translation gives CASSGTSGRALGSYNEQFF.

This clonotype was observed a handful of times. The chain has TRBV7-3 and TRBJ2-3; 7 bases match TRBD2. This CDR3 comprises 16 residues. Looked up from germline, CDR1 is SGHTA and CDR2 is FQGTGA. The V segment lost 5 bases and the J segment 3 bases; nucleotides outside the gene matches: 11. The CDR3 bases are TGTGCCAGCAGCCCTACCTTAGGCGGGGGAACAGATACGCAGTATTTT. This gives the protein CASSPTLGGGTDTQYF.

The chain is built from TRBV29-1 and TRBJ2-7; D gene unclear. Trimming took 3 bases from V and 2 from J, leaving 8 bases between them. Per germline, CDR1 SQVTM and CDR2 ANQGSEA. This CDR3 spans 12 amino acids. CDR3 sequence: CSVEGQAYEQYF. In nucleotides, the CDR3 is TGCAGCGTTGAGGGTCAGGCCTACGAGCAGTACTTC.

The chain couples TRBV20-1 to TRBJ2-2; 7 positions match TRBD1. V trimming: 2 bases; J trimming: 0 bases; junction bases outside the gene matches: 0. Germline loops: CDR1 DFQATT, CDR2 SNEGSKA (reference sequence). CDR3 length equals 14 residues. In DNA form, the CDR3 reads TGCAGTGCTAGACAGGGGGCGAACACCGGGGAGCTGTTTTTT. Translating gives CSARQGANTGELFF.

This chain links TRBV15 with TRBJ2-1; 7 bases match TRBD2. In germline, CDR1 is LNHNV, CDR2 YYDKDF (reference sequence). The CDR3 runs 15 residues. V gave up 1 base and J gave up 7 bases; unmatched junction bases: 7. The CDR3 spells CATSRGRTSDNEQFF. The CDR3 DNA is TGTGCCACCAGCAGAGGCAGGACTAGTGATAATGAGCAGTTCTTC.

In this sample, this clonotype turned up a few times. The chain is built from TRBV5-1 and TRBJ1-5; D unresolved. The CDR3 consists of 15 residues. V lost 2 bases, J lost 2 bases, and 11 bases lay in between. Germline CDR1 and CDR2: SGHRS and YFSETQ. This CDR3 is CASSFDGEGNQPQHF. The CDR3 coding sequence is TGCGCCAGCAGCTTTGACGGCGAGGGCAATCAGCCCCAGCATTTT.

The chain couples TRBV29-1 to TRBJ2-5; either TRBD1 or TRBD2 may fit D (5 bases each). Trimming left V 7 bases short and J 1 base short, with 7 bases between. Germline V gene sequence: CDR1 SQVTM, CDR2 ANQGSEA. There are 11 residues in the CDR3. This CDR3 is CSAGTQETQYF. The CDR3 coding sequence is TGCAGCGCCGGGACCCAAGAGACCCAGTACTTC.

The V and J genes are TRBV11-3 and TRBJ2-5, with TRBD2 matching over 7 bases. Per germline, CDR1 SGHNT and CDR2 YENEEA. The CDR3 totals 16 residues. V trimming: 3 bases; J trimming: 0 bases; junction bases outside the gene matches: 7. As DNA, the CDR3 is TGTGCCAGCAGCTTTAGCAGCGGGGCCAACCAAGAGACCCAGTACTTC. Residues: CASSFSSGANQETQYF. Filled out from reference TRBV11-3 and TRBJ2-5, the complete variable domain reads EAGVVQSPRYKIIEKKQPVAFWCNPISGHNTLYWYLQNLGQGPELLIRYENEEAVDDSQLPKDRFSAERLKGVDSTLKIQPAELGDSAVYLCASSFSSGANQETQYFGPGTRLLVL.

The gene calls are TRBV5-6 and TRBJ2-3; 11 positions match TRBD2. This CDR3 is built from 16 residues. Trimming at V came to 4 bases and at J to 5 bases, leaving 9 bases not matched to a gene. The germline gives CDR1 SGHDT, CDR2 YYEEEE. For the CDR3, the DNA is TGTGCCAGCAGCCTCACATCGCTAGCGGGGGGAGATACGCAGTATTTT. Protein sequence: CASSLTSLAGGDTQYF.

This clonotype came up a few times. This rearrangement joins TRBV29-1 to TRBJ1-2, with TRBD1 matching over 10 bases. The CDR3 has 14 residues. Germline V gives CDR1 SQVTM, CDR2 ANQGSEA. J was trimmed by 8 bases and V by 6 bases; bases with no gene match: 12. In DNA form, the CDR3 reads TGCAGCGTGAACAACAGACAGGGGGCCCACGGCTACACCTTC. Translation: CSVNNRQGAHGYTF.

This clonotype was detected a few times. This chain uses TRBV29-1 with TRBJ1-2; no reliable D call. This CDR3 comprises 11 residues. Germline V gene lookup returns CDR1 SQVTM and CDR2 ANQGSEA. V was trimmed by 1 base and J by 8 bases, leaving 8 bases between them. The CDR3 loop is CSVEGEGGYTF. CDR3 DNA sequence: TGCAGCGTTGAAGGGGAGGGCGGCTACACCTTC.